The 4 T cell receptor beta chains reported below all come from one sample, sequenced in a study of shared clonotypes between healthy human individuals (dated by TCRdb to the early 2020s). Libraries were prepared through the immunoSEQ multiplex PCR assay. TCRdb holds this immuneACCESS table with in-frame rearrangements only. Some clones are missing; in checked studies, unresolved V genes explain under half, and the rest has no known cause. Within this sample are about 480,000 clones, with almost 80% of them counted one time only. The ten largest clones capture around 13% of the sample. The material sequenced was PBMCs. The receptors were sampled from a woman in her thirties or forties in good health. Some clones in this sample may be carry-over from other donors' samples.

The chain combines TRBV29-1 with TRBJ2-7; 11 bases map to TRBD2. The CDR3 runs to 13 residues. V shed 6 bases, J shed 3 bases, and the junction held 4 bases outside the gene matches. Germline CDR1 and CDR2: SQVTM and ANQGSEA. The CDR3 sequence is CSVRTSGHYEQYF. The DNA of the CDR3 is TGCAGCGTCCGGACTAGCGGGCACTACGAGCAGTACTTC.

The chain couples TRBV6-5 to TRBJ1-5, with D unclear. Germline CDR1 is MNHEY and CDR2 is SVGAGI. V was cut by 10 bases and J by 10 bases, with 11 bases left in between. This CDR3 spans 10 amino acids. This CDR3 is CATRASPQHF. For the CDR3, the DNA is TGTGCCACCAGAGCCTCACCCCAGCATTTT.

This CDR3 is CASSLPGEETQYF. The CDR3, as DNA: TGTGCCAGCAGTTTACCGGGAGAAGAGACCCAGTACTTC. The gene calls are TRBV28 and TRBJ2-5; maybe TRBD2 (6 bases). Trimming pared 2 bases from V and 3 bases from J, leaving 7 bases between. The CDR3 totals 13 residues. Germline assignment: CDR1 MDHEN and CDR2 SYDVKM.

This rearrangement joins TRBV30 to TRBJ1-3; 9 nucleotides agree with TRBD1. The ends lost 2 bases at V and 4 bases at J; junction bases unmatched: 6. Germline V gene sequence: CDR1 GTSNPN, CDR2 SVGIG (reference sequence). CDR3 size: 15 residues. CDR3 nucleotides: TGTGCCTGGAGTCCGCGGACAGGGGTAGGAAACACCATATATTTT. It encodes CAWSPRTGVGNTIYF.